One sample yielded the 25 T cell receptor beta chains listed below, sequenced in a study of blood T cell repertoires in COVID-19 (dated by TCRdb to 2019 to 2021). Library preparation used the immunoSEQ multiplex PCR assay. TCRdb stores this immuneACCESS table with in-frame sequences only. Part of the clones is absent; in the studies checked, under half of the shortfall reflects unresolved V genes, and no reason is known for the rest. Here the sample has 150,000 to 200,000 clones; 76% occur a single time. Roughly 8.7% of the sample comes from the top ten. Sequencing used peripheral blood. Every receptor here comes from a woman aged 50 to 60 with active or convalescent COVID-19.

This chain links TRBV19 with TRBJ1-2, with D possibly TRBD1 on 6 matching bases. This CDR3 region has 16 residues. Germline CDR1 LNHDA, CDR2 SQIVND (reference sequence). The V gene lost 7 bases and the J gene lost 4 bases, with 22 bases spanning the gap. CDR3 sequence (DNA): TGTGCCAGTAATCCCAGAAGCGGTACAGGGATCTATGGCTACACCTTC. It codes for CASNPRSGTGIYGYTF.

The chain joins TRBV5-1 to TRBJ1-3; D is perhaps TRBD1 (5 bases). Germline lookup yields CDR1 SGHRS and CDR2 YFSETQ. The CDR3 consists of 15 residues. V lost 3 bases and J lost 0, with 10 bases in between. The CDR3 region has the DNA TGCGCCAGCAGCTCCGACAGTATCTCTGGAAACACCATATATTTT. Encoded protein: CASSSDSISGNTIYF.

This clone was observed a few times. The chain has TRBV6-4 and TRBJ2-2; 11 bases map to TRBD2. CDR1 and CDR2 from the germline V gene are MRHNA and SNTAGT. The CDR3 runs to 16 residues. The V and J ends lost 5 bases and 1 base, in that order; junction bases with no gene match: 3. The CDR3, as DNA: TGTGCCAGCAGTCTTCTAGCGGGGGGGAACACCGGGGAGCTGTTTTTT. Protein: CASSLLAGGNTGELFF.

This rearrangement joins TRBV7-9 to TRBJ2-1; no firm D call. Germline V CDR1 and CDR2: SEHNR, FQNEAQ (reference sequence). V lost 1 base and J lost 11, with 18 bases in between. The CDR3 is 15 amino acids. The CDR3 protein is CASSLGGPGVWKQFF. The CDR3 DNA is TGTGCCAGCAGCTTAGGAGGCCCGGGTGTATGGAAGCAGTTCTTC.

This clone was counted between two and nine times. The chain has TRBV7-2 and TRBJ1-1; D is unclear. Deletions cut 2 bases from V and 0 bases from J, with 10 bases between. The germline V gene has CDR1 SGHTA and CDR2 FQGNSA. This CDR3 is built from 15 residues. The CDR3 DNA reads TGTGCCAGCAGCTTATCTTCAGTCATGAACACTGAAGCTTTCTTT. Translation: CASSLSSVMNTEAFF.

This clone was seen more than once but under ten times. The V call is TRBV14, the J call TRBJ2-5, with D uncertain. From germline, CDR1 is SGHDN and CDR2 FVKESK. V was shortened by 3 bases and J by 4 bases, with 21 bases between the two germline ends. This CDR3 has 17 amino acids. The CDR3 DNA reads as TGTGCCAGCAGCCAGAGCCTCCTTTCCAGGTCGAGAGAGACCCAGTACTTC. Its translation is CASSQSLLSRSRETQYF.

CDR3 DNA: TGTGCCAGCAGCCGAGAGTCCGTGGTGAATGGCTACACCTTC. As protein: CASSRESVVNGYTF. The rearrangement links TRBV7-9 to TRBJ1-2; no definite D call. The germline gives CDR1 SEHNR, CDR2 FQNEAQ (reference sequence). V lost 5 bases and J 6 bases, leaving 16 bases between the germline ends. This CDR3 has 14 amino acids.

The CDR3 loop reads CASSNPRGPSSGTDTQYF. Here the CDR3 DNA reads TGTGCCAGTAGTAACCCTAGGGGGCCATCATCGGGCACAGATACGCAGTATTTT. The rearrangement links TRBV19 to TRBJ2-3; 7 bases line up with TRBD1. Germline V gene lookup returns CDR1 LNHDA and CDR2 SQIVND (reference sequence). CDR3 length: 18 residues. V dropped 4 bases and J dropped 1; count of bases not matched to a gene: 14.

This chain joins TRBV5-6 and TRBJ1-2, with D uncertain. V gave up 7 bases and J gave up 4 bases, with 20 bases separating them. Germline V CDR1 and CDR2: SGHDT, YYEEEE. This CDR3 has 15 residues. CDR3 loop: CASGATRNRFYGYTF. The CDR3 DNA sequence: TGTGCCAGCGGCGCCACACGTAACAGATTCTATGGCTACACCTTC.

This chain uses TRBV14 with TRBJ1-1; TRBD1 matches 10 bases. The germline V gene encodes CDR1 SGHDN and CDR2 FVKESK. The CDR3 sequence is 16 residues long. Trimming at V came to 0 bases and at J to 4 bases, leaving 5 bases not matched to a gene. The CDR3 here is CASSQDWGTGVTEAFF. In nucleotides, the CDR3 is TGTGCCAGCAGCCAAGATTGGGGGACAGGGGTCACTGAAGCTTTCTTT. Combining the CDR3 with reference TRBV14 and TRBJ1-1 gives the whole variable domain EAGVTQFPSHSVIEKGQTVTLRCDPISGHDNLYWYRRVMGKEIKFLLHFVKESKQDESGMPNNRFLAERTGGTYSTLKVQPAELEDSGVYFCASSQDWGTGVTEAFFGQGTRLTVV.

This clone was observed a single time. The chain uses TRBV5-1 and TRBJ1-4; 8 bases align to TRBD1. CDR3 length: 14 amino acids. Germline V gene sequence: CDR1 SGHRS, CDR2 YFSETQ. V lost 4 bases and J lost 5; bases outside the gene matches: 4. The CDR3 loop is CASSQTGENEKLFF. Here the CDR3 DNA reads TGCGCCAGCAGCCAGACAGGGGAAAATGAAAAACTGTTTTTT.

The rearrangement uses TRBV15 and TRBJ1-5, with 8 bases identical to TRBD1. CDR3 length: 15 amino acids. V trimming: 0 bases; J trimming: 9 bases; junction bases outside the gene matches: 7. Germline CDR1 LNHNV, CDR2 YYDKDF (reference sequence). CDR3 DNA: TGTGCCACCAGCAGAGATCGGACAGGGAGTCGGCCCCAGCATTTT. Translation gives CATSRDRTGSRPQHF.

The CDR3 region is CASSQESSSGNENTGELFF. In DNA, the CDR3 is TGCGCCAGCAGCCAAGAATCGTCTAGCGGGAATGAAAACACCGGGGAGCTGTTTTTT. J is TRBJ2-2 and V is TRBV4-1; 9 nucleotides agree with TRBD2. The CDR3 sequence is 19 residues long. Germline V lookup: CDR1 MGHRA, CDR2 YSYEKL. V was pared by 0 bases and J by 2 bases, with 10 bases of the junction left unmatched.

The gene calls are TRBV5-1 and TRBJ2-2; 15 nucleotides align to TRBD2. Germline V gene sequence: CDR1 SGHRS, CDR2 YFSETQ. The CDR3 covers 21 residues. Trimming cost V 1 base and J 4 bases; bases outside gene matches: 14. CDR3 sequence reads: CASSLQGLAGGTSGLTGELFF. The CDR3 DNA reads as TGCGCCAGCAGCTTGCAGGGACTAGCGGGGGGAACGTCAGGCCTCACCGGGGAGCTGTTTTTT. Using reference TRBV5-1 and TRBJ2-2 for the parts outside the CDR3, the full variable domain is KAGVTQTPRYLIKTRGQQVTLSCSPISGHRSVSWYQQTPGQGLQFLFEYFSETQRNKGNFPGRFSGRQFSNSRSEMNVSTLELGDSALYLCASSLQGLAGGTSGLTGELFFGEGSRLTVL.

Points on this clone: This sample includes further DNA sequences coding for the same CDR3. The chain has TRBV7-2 and TRBJ1-1; 7 bases agree with TRBD1. Germline V CDR1 and CDR2: SGHTA, FQGNSA. This CDR3 is 13 amino acids long. Trimming removed 3 bases from V and 6 bases from J; junction bases left unmatched: 4. The CDR3 loop is CASSFTQGAEAFF. CDR3 sequence (DNA): TGTGCCAGCAGCTTCACTCAGGGGGCTGAAGCTTTCTTT.

The chain carries TRBV9 and TRBJ2-1; D may be TRBD2 (5 bases). The germline V and J ends were trimmed by 4 bases and 8 bases, with 19 bases remaining between them. Germline loops: CDR1 SGDLS, CDR2 YYNGEE. The CDR3 sequence is 15 residues long. The CDR3 loop is CASSLGGTPPDEQFF. CDR3 DNA: TGTGCCAGCAGCTTAGGAGGCACACCCCCTGATGAGCAGTTCTTC.

The chain is built from TRBV28 and TRBJ1-2; D not certain. CDR1 MDHEN and CDR2 SYDVKM come from the germline V gene. The ends were cut back, 5 bases at V and 8 bases at J, with 15 bases in the middle. CDR3 length equals 13 residues. In DNA, the CDR3 is TGTGCCAGCAGTCTCTCCCGGGGTCTAGGCTACACCTTC. Its protein is CASSLSRGLGYTF.

This clone was seen a single time. The CDR3 loop is CASSQARRALGNTIYF. Written as DNA, the CDR3 is TGCGCCAGCAGCCAAGCGCGCAGGGCCCTCGGAAACACCATATATTTT. The chain couples TRBV4-3 to TRBJ1-3, with a possible D match to TRBD1 (5 bases). Trimming pared 1 base from V and 4 bases from J, leaving 14 bases between. This CDR3 is 16 amino acids long. CDR1 is LGHNA, CDR2 YSLEER, per germline.

The V gene is TRBV6-5, the J gene TRBJ2-1; 11 positions agree with TRBD2. Germline V gene data show CDR1 as MNHEY and CDR2 as SVGAGI. The CDR3 extends over 15 amino acids. J gave up 7 bases and V 5 bases, and 7 bases lay outside the gene matches. This CDR3 reads CASSPIAGGPNEQFF. The DNA for the CDR3 is TGTGCCAGCAGTCCTATAGCGGGAGGGCCTAATGAGCAGTTCTTC.

V and J are TRBV12-5 and TRBJ2-6; D may be TRBD1 (6 bases). This CDR3 is built from 17 residues. V was shortened by 3 bases and J by 0 bases, with 12 bases between the two germline ends. CDR1 LGHNT and CDR2 FRNRAP come from the germline V gene. CDR3 sequence (DNA): TGTGCTAGTGGTTTCGGGACAATGGACTCTGGGGCCAACGTCCTGACTTTC. It encodes CASGFGTMDSGANVLTF.

V and J are TRBV5-1 and TRBJ1-1, with 9 nucleotides matching TRBD1. CDR3 length equals 18 residues. Germline V gene lookup returns CDR1 SGHRS and CDR2 YFSETQ. The J segment lost 6 bases and the V segment lost 1 base, leaving 16 bases of the junction unmatched. The CDR3: CASSLQTLPGQGVAEAFF. For the CDR3, the DNA is TGCGCCAGCAGCTTGCAGACCCTTCCGGGACAGGGAGTCGCTGAAGCTTTCTTT.

This chain joins TRBV25-1 and TRBJ2-5, with D maybe TRBD1 (6 bases). Germline CDR1 reads MGHDK; CDR2 reads SYGVNS. The CDR3 extends over 15 amino acids. V lost 1 base and J 5 bases, leaving 14 bases between the germline ends. CDR3 nucleotides: TGTGCCAGCAGTGAATTGAGGGGAACAGGGGAGACCCAGTACTTC. This encodes CASSELRGTGETQYF.

This clone was found a few times. V is TRBV29-1 and J is TRBJ1-1; D possibly corresponds to TRBD1 (6 bases). The CDR3 is made up of 13 amino acids. V was clipped by 4 bases and J by 7 bases, with 16 bases between them. Germline-derived CDR1 and CDR2 are SQVTM and ANQGSEA. CDR3 region: CSVGQARLNEAFF. In DNA form, the CDR3 reads TGCAGCGTTGGACAGGCCCGTTTGAATGAAGCTTTCTTT. The full variable domain, with the rest looked up from reference TRBV29-1 and TRBJ1-1, is SAVISQKPSRDICQRGTSLTIQCQVDSQVTMMFWYRQQPGQSLTLIATANQGSEATYESGFVIDKFPISRPNLTFSTLTVSNMSPEDSSIYLCSVGQARLNEAFFGQGTRLTVV.

CDR3 coding DNA: TGTGCCAGCAGCTTAGGACAGACTTATAATTCACCCCTCCACTTT. Its protein product is CASSLGQTYNSPLHF. This sequence joins TRBV7-9 and TRBJ1-6; TRBD1 might be the D (5 bases). Per germline, CDR1 SEHNR and CDR2 FQNEAQ (reference sequence). V was trimmed by 1 base and J by 4 bases, leaving 8 bases between them. CDR3 length: 15 amino acids.

Notes on this clone: A junction boundary mismatches the germline segment, possibly from a read error. The chain couples TRBV6-6 to TRBJ2-7; TRBD1 agrees at 10 bases. The CDR3 has 16 residues. Per the germline V gene, CDR1 is MNHNY and CDR2 is SVGAGI (reference sequence). The CDR3 region is CASSYGPGQGLHEQYF. Written as DNA, the CDR3 is TGTGCCAGCAGTTACGGGCCGGGACAGGGGCTTCACGAGCAATACTTC.